A selection of T cell receptor beta chains follows, all from one sample in a study of T cell changes during pregnancy in multiple sclerosis. Data came from immunoSEQ multiplex PCR; TCRdb stores just in-frame clones and leaves some out. The data contain tens of thousands of clones, more than 75% of them singletons. This specimen consisted of peripheral blood, obtained in the first trimester of pregnancy. Source of these receptors: a female donor in good health, enrolled as a control in a pregnancy study. Each CDR3 is given with its conserved first and last residue. D genes are given only for firm matches. The size of a clone is reported for some rows only, either as once, few or many, or as a class for expanded clones.

clone size	D gene	V gene	J gene	CDR3 protein	CDR3 DNA
NA	NA	TRBV5-1	TRBJ1-2	CASSLEKTVYGYTF	TGCGCCAGCAGCTTGGAAAAGACAGTCTATGGCTACACCTTC
NA	NA	TRBV28	TRBJ1-5	CASSLLIPADNQPQHF	TGTGCCAGCAGTTTATTGATTCCCGCAGATAATCAGCCCCAGCATTTT
NA	NA	TRBV19	TRBJ1-5	CASRKGEQFSNQPQHF	TGTGCCAGCCGGAAGGGGGAACAGTTTAGCAATCAGCCCCAGCATTTT
NA	NA	TRBV20-1	TRBJ1-2	CSALIPGGYTF	TGCAGTGCCCTCATACCCGGTGGCTACACCTTC
NA	TRBD2	TRBV11-2	TRBJ2-7	CASSLGTSGYEQYF	TGTGCCAGCAGCTTAGGTACTAGCGGCTACGAGCAGTACTTC
NA	TRBD1	TRBV6-5	TRBJ1-4	CASSYSLTGYNEKLFF	TGTGCCAGCAGTTACTCCTTGACAGGGTATAATGAAAAACTGTTTTTT
NA	TRBD2	TRBV7-9	TRBJ2-1	CASSLGTSGGHDEQFF	TGTGCCAGCAGCTTAGGGACTAGCGGGGGCCACGATGAGCAGTTCTTC
few	NA	TRBV30	TRBJ1-1	CAGRELGALSTEAFF	TGTGCCGGGAGGGAATTGGGCGCGTTGAGCACTGAAGCTTTCTTT
NA	TRBD1	TRBV5-5	TRBJ1-2	CASDRDVISGYGYTF	TGTGCCTCTGACAGGGACGTTATTTCGGGGTACGGCTACACCTTC
NA	NA	TRBV7-9	TRBJ2-3	CASSLDQGTDTQYF	TGTGCCAGCAGCTTAGACCAGGGGACAGATACGCAGTATTTT
NA	NA	TRBV5-1	TRBJ2-5	CASSLGVGVRETQYF	TGCGCCAGCAGCTTGGGGGTAGGGGTAAGAGAGACCCAGTACTTC
NA	TRBD1	TRBV5-1	TRBJ2-1	CASSLAVGTGYNEQFF	TGCGCCAGCAGCTTGGCGGTCGGGACAGGGTACAATGAGCAGTTCTTC
NA	NA	TRBV4-3	TRBJ1-1	CASSQGLREGNTEAFF	TGCGCCAGCAGCCAAGGCCTGAGGGAAGGGAACACTGAAGCTTTCTTT
NA	NA	TRBV7-9	TRBJ2-7	CASSQIYRTGFYEQYF	TGTGCCAGCAGCCAAATTTACAGGACCGGATTCTACGAGCAGTACTTC
NA	NA	TRBV6-5	TRBJ1-1	CASSPPRGWTEAFF	TGTGCCAGCAGTCCCCCTCGGGGATGGACTGAAGCTTTCTTT
NA	TRBD2	TRBV2	TRBJ2-5	CASSEGKRGAGETQYF	TGTGCCAGCAGTGAAGGGAAGCGGGGGGCCGGAGAGACCCAGTACTTC
NA	NA	TRBV4-3	TRBJ2-1	CASSQDRHTGSQFF	TGCGCCAGCAGCCAAGACCGTCACACGGGTTCACAGTTCTTC
NA	TRBD2	TRBV7-2	TRBJ2-2	CASSLAGLAGTGELFF	TGTGCCAGCAGCTTAGCGGGACTAGCGGGCACCGGGGAGCTGTTTTTT
NA	TRBD1	TRBV18	TRBJ1-2	CASSPRTGVYGYTF	TGTGCCAGCTCACCGAGGACAGGAGTTTATGGCTACACCTTC
NA	NA	TRBV27	TRBJ2-3	CASRPLGGLLGTDTQYF	TGTGCCAGCAGGCCGTTAGGAGGGTTACTTGGCACAGATACGCAGTATTTT
once	NA	TRBV5-5	TRBJ1-4	CASSLSRVTNEKLFF	TGTGCCAGCAGCTTATCGCGGGTGACTAATGAAAAACTGTTTTTT
NA	NA	TRBV29-1	TRBJ2-1	CSVRSGTNSYNEQFF	TGCAGCGTCCGAAGCGGAACCAACTCCTACAATGAGCAGTTCTTC
few	NA	TRBV4-2	TRBJ1-1	CASSHWGGITEAFF	TGTGCCAGCAGCCATTGGGGAGGGATCACTGAAGCTTTCTTT
NA	TRBD1	TRBV7-9	TRBJ1-1	CASSPLSTGGTEAFF	TGTGCCAGCAGCCCATTGTCTACAGGGGGCACTGAAGCTTTCTTT
NA	NA	TRBV29-1	TRBJ2-1	CSVGGHEQFF	TGCAGCGTTGGGGGGCATGAGCAGTTCTTC
NA	TRBD1	TRBV9	TRBJ2-5	CASSPRTGGEETQYF	TGTGCCAGCAGCCCTCGGACAGGGGGCGAAGAGACCCAGTACTTC
NA	NA	TRBV30	TRBJ1-1	CAWSRQRGGTEAFF	TGTGCCTGGAGTCGGCAGCGCGGAGGCACTGAAGCTTTCTTT
NA	NA	TRBV5-1	TRBJ2-7	CASSLALVDGYEQYF	TGCGCCAGCAGCTTGGCACTCGTCGACGGGTACGAGCAGTACTTC
few	TRBD1	TRBV27	TRBJ1-4	CASGYLGTATNEKLFF	TGTGCCAGCGGCTACCTCGGGACAGCAACTAATGAAAAACTGTTTTTT
NA	NA	TRBV5-8	TRBJ1-2	CASSLTAYGYTF	TGTGCCAGCAGCTTGACAGCCTATGGCTACACCTTC
NA	NA	TRBV29-1	TRBJ1-1	CSAGTGYPSTEAFF	TGCAGCGCCGGGACTGGGTACCCATCGACTGAAGCTTTCTTT